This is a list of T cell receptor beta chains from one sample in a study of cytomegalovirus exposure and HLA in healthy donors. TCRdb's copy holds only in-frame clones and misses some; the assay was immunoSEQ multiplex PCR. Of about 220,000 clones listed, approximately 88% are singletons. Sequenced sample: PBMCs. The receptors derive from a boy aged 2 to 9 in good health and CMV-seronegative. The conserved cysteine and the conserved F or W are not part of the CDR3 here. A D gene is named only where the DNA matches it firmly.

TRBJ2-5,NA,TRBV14,ASSQAQETQY
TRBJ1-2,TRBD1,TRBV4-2,ASSQATGDGGGYT
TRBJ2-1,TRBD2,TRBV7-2,ASSLDWREAEQF
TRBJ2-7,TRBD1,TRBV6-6,ASSLGQGAHEQY
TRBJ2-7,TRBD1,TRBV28,ASRQSGQAYEQY
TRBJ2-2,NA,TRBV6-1,ASSEVGSNTGELF
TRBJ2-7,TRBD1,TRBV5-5,ASRVNAGTGAYEQY
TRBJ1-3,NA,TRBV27,ASSLSWPGAGNTIY
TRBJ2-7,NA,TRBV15,ATSRDPGAPYEQY
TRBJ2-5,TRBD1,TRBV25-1,ASSLTGGIETQY
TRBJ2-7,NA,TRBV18,ASSPSPAETAYEQY
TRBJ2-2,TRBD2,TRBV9,ASSVGTSGVNTGELF
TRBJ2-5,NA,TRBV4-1,ASSQRAGETQY
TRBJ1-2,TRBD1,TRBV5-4,ASLRTGAYGYT
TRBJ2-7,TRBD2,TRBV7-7,ASSPSGGYEQY
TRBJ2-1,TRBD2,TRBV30,AWSSGGPLDNEQF
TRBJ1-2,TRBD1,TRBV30,ASLQGAQGYT
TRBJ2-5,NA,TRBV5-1,ASSPGGTGNLWMTQY
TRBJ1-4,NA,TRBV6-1,ASSEARLVRGFSEKLF
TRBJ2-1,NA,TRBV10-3,AITEENPYNEQF
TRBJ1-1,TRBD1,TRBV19,ASSSTGVSNTEAF
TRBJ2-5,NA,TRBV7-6,ASTSTGSQETQY
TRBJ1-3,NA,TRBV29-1,SALQGNTIY
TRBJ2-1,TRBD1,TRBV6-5,ASTGQGVNEQF
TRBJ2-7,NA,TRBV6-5,ASSFRGLANEQY
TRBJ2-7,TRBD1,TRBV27,ASSPLTGGSQEQY